This T cell receptor beta chain was sequenced in a study of blood T cell repertoires in COVID-19. TCRdb's table, derived via immunoSEQ multiplex PCR, lists solely in-frame clones and lacks some. The sample carries more than 350,000 clones, around 90% recorded once. The sequencing input was peripheral blood. The sequence was collected from a woman in her twenties or thirties with COVID-19, enrolled during active disease.

The CDR3 is CASSPGTSRGPTDTQYF. CDR3 DNA sequence: TGTGCCAGCAGCCCTGGGACTAGCAGGGGGCCCACAGATACGCAGTATTTT. The rearrangement uses TRBV7-9 and TRBJ2-3; tentative D call: TRBD2 (9 bases). V was trimmed by 5 bases and J by 2 bases, leaving 20 bases between them. From germline, CDR1 is SEHNR and CDR2 FQNEAQ (reference sequence). The CDR3 has 17 amino acids.